This T cell receptor (beta chain) is drawn from a study of identical twins. TCRdb re-analysed the 5' RACE reads in MiXCR, keeping a single row per CDR3 protein. The table lists about 890,000 distinct CDR3 sequences, around an eighth of them singletons. This clonotype was observed at least ten times. These data were also filed under a second study, of yellow fever vaccine responses in identical twins.

Sequenced sample: PBMCs. This clonotype originated in a woman between 18 and 30 years old in good health.

The CDR3 nucleotides read TGTGCCAGCAGCGCCCCCGGCGAACTAGCCAAAAACATTCAGTACTTC. It codes for CASSAPGELAKNIQYF. The chain couples TRBV7-9 to TRBJ2-4; no reliable D call. CDR1 and CDR2 from the germline V gene are SEHNR and FQNEAQ (reference sequence). With 5 bases removed from V and 0 bases from J, the gap between germline ends came to 14 bases. The CDR3 loop spans 16 amino acids.